A single sample is the source of the 26 T cell receptor beta chains below, sequenced in a study of blood T cell repertoires in COVID-19 (dated by TCRdb to the early 2020s). The library was generated by the immunoSEQ multiplex PCR assay. What TCRdb holds here is the immuneACCESS table cut down to in-frame rearrangements. Part of the clones is not present; checked against another copy, under half of the missing clones reflect an unresolved V gene, and the others are unexplained. This sample lists 94,000 or so clones; more than 75% were detected once. The top ten hold roughly 5% of the sample. The sample comprised peripheral blood. The receptors shown here come from a woman older than 75 with active COVID-19.

V and J are TRBV29-1 and TRBJ2-1, with 8 positions matching TRBD2. V lost 2 bases, J lost 6 bases, and 0 bases stayed unmatched. Germline V gene sequence: CDR1 SQVTM, CDR2 ANQGSEA. The length of the CDR3 is 12 residues. The CDR3 here is CSVELAGNEQFF. CDR3 coding DNA: TGCAGCGTTGAACTAGCGGGCAATGAGCAGTTCTTC.

The J gene is TRBJ1-3, the V gene TRBV5-1, with 8 bases identical to TRBD1. The J segment lost 4 bases and the V segment lost 4 bases, leaving 13 bases of the junction unmatched. Germline CDR1 reads SGHRS; CDR2 reads YFSETQ. This CDR3 is 17 amino acids long. The CDR3 reads CASSLQPGQVSGNTIYF. CDR3 in DNA: TGCGCCAGCAGCCTCCAACCGGGACAGGTATCCGGAAACACCATATATTTT.

The V call is TRBV20-1, the J call TRBJ2-7; 9 bases agree with TRBD1. With 3 bases clipped from V and 6 bases from J, the junction kept 6 bases outside the gene matches. The CDR3 spans 13 residues. Germline V gene sequence: CDR1 DFQATT, CDR2 SNEGSKA (reference sequence). The CDR3 nucleotides are TGCAGTGCTAGTCCGGGACAGGGAGGCGAGCAGTACTTC. This sequence encodes CSASPGQGGEQYF.

The gene calls are TRBV3-1 (or the pseudogene TRBV3-2) and TRBJ2-7, with TRBD2 identical over 7 bases. The CDR3 has 15 residues. The junction had 10 bases not matched to a gene; V was cut back by 3 bases and J by 5 bases. Per the germline V gene, CDR1 is LGHDT and CDR2 is YNNKEL (reference sequence). This CDR3 is CASSHSLAEGDEQYF. CDR3 bases: TGTGCCAGCAGCCATTCGCTAGCGGAGGGCGACGAGCAGTACTTC.

The chain is built from TRBV4-2 and TRBJ2-5; 7 bases align to TRBD2. V lost 4 bases to trimming and J lost 2 bases; unmatched junction nucleotides: 13. The CDR3 totals 17 residues. In germline, CDR1 is LGHNA, CDR2 YNFKEQ. CDR3: CASSLKIGRESQETQYF. The CDR3 DNA sequence: TGTGCCAGCAGCCTCAAGATAGGGCGGGAGAGTCAAGAGACCCAGTACTTC.

J is TRBJ2-3 and V is TRBV19; 15 bases match TRBD2. CDR3 length: 15 residues. The germline CDR1 and CDR2 sequences are LNHDA and SQIVND (reference sequence). J lost 6 bases, V lost 6 bases, and 4 bases had no gene match. For the CDR3, the DNA is TGTGCCAGTAGCCGAGGGACTAGCGGGAGGGATACGCAGTATTTT. It translates to CASSRGTSGRDTQYF.

The genes are TRBV7-3 and TRBJ2-2; D is unresolved. V gave up 4 bases and J gave up 3 bases, with 6 bases separating them. This CDR3 region has 13 residues. Germline V gene data show CDR1 as SGHTA and CDR2 as FQGTGA. CDR3 protein: CASSYRDTGELFF. CDR3 in DNA: TGTGCCAGCAGCTACAGAGACACCGGGGAGCTGTTTTTT.

This chain uses TRBV19 with TRBJ2-1; D perhaps matches TRBD2 (5 bases). This CDR3 is built from 15 residues. Trimming took off 8 bases at V and 7 bases at J, with 21 bases between the two ends. Germline loops: CDR1 LNHDA, CDR2 SQIVND (reference sequence). CDR3: CASPPCPGFNNEQFF. CDR3 bases: TGTGCCAGTCCGCCGTGTCCGGGATTTAATAATGAGCAGTTCTTC.

The V gene is TRBV19, the J gene TRBJ1-5; TRBD1 matches 7 bases. CDR3 length: 16 residues. CDR1 and CDR2 (germline): LNHDA, SQIVND (reference sequence). The junction had 8 bases not matched to a gene; V was cut back by 6 bases and J by 0 bases. The CDR3 reads CASSAGQITSNQPQHF. CDR3 DNA: TGTGCCAGTAGCGCGGGACAGATAACTAGCAATCAGCCCCAGCATTTT.

This rearrangement joins TRBV6-2 or TRBV6-3 to TRBJ1-5, with a weak D call TRBD1 (6 bases). CDR1 is MNHEY and CDR2 is SVGEGT in the germline V gene. Trimming pared 0 bases from V and 3 bases from J, leaving 6 bases between. CDR3 length equals 14 residues. In DNA form, the CDR3 reads TGTGCCAGCAGTTACTCGGGGGCCAATCAGCCCCAGCATTTT. As protein: CASSYSGANQPQHF.

This clone was observed a few times. The chain is built from TRBV28 and TRBJ2-5; no definite D call. The V end was cut by 5 bases, the J end by 4 bases, with 8 bases between. The CDR3 consists of 12 residues. The germline V gene has CDR1 MDHEN and CDR2 SYDVKM. The CDR3 nucleotides are TGTGCCAGCAGTCTTCTTAGAGAGACCCAGTACTTC. As protein: CASSLLRETQYF.

The CDR3 DNA is TGTGCCAGCAGCTTAACGTCATCGCTAACCCAGTACTTC. Translated: CASSLTSSLTQYF. The rearrangement joins TRBV11-3 to TRBJ2-5; D uncertain. CDR1 and CDR2 (germline): SGHNT, YENEEA. The CDR3 extends over 13 amino acids. V was cut by 2 bases and J by 8 bases, with 12 bases left in between.

The chain links TRBV16 to TRBJ1-2, with D hard to call. The ends were cut back, 4 bases at V and 8 bases at J, with 8 bases in the middle. The CDR3 length is 11 residues. Germline CDR1 and CDR2: KGHSY and FQNENV. In DNA form, the CDR3 reads TGTGCCAGCAGCCCATACGAGGGCTACACCTTC. It specifies CASSPYEGYTF. Full variable domain (missing parts from reference TRBV16 and TRBJ1-2): GEEVAQTPKHLVRGEGQKAKLYCAPIKGHSYVFWYQQVLKNEFKFLISFQNENVFDETGMPKERFSAKCLPNSPCSLEIQATKLEDSAVYFCASSPYEGYTFGSGTRLTVV.

The J gene is TRBJ2-2, the V gene TRBV5-1, with D uncertain. Trimming cost V 4 bases and J 13 bases, with 23 bases left between them. The CDR3 is 15 residues long. The germline V gene has CDR1 SGHRS and CDR2 YFSETQ. CDR3 coding DNA: TGCGCCAGCAGCCCCCGCCGAGTATCACCGGGTCTGCTGTTTTTT. Translating gives CASSPRRVSPGLLFF. The complete variable domain, with remaining parts taken from reference TRBV5-1 and TRBJ2-2, reads KAGVTQTPRYLIKTRGQQVTLSCSPISGHRSVSWYQQTPGQGLQFLFEYFSETQRNKGNFPGRFSGRQFSNSRSEMNVSTLELGDSALYLCASSPRRVSPGLLFFGEGSRLTVL.

The gene calls are TRBV7-2 and TRBJ1-4, with no clear D. The CDR3 loop spans 13 amino acids. Trimming cost V 1 base and J 8 bases, with 8 bases left between them. Looked up from germline, CDR1 is SGHTA and CDR2 is FQGNSA. In DNA form, the CDR3 reads TGTGCCAGCAGCTTAGGTCCGGAGGAAAAACTGTTTTTT. Protein product: CASSLGPEEKLFF.

The genes are TRBV11-2 and TRBJ1-3; D is unclear. CDR1 and CDR2 (germline): SGHAT, FQNNGV. V lost 1 base, J lost 1 base, and 5 bases lay in between. There are 14 residues in the CDR3. The chain's CDR3 is CASSLALSGNTIYF. In DNA, the CDR3 is TGTGCCAGCAGCTTAGCACTATCTGGAAACACCATATATTTT.

This clone was recorded only once. This chain uses TRBV5-1 with TRBJ1-6; possibly TRBD1 for D (5 bases). The germline V gene has CDR1 SGHRS and CDR2 YFSETQ. The length of the CDR3 is 14 residues. V was trimmed by 4 bases and J by 7 bases, leaving 12 bases between them. The CDR3 region has the DNA TGCGCCAGCAGCATAGCGGGGCGCAATTCACCCCTCCACTTT. It translates to CASSIAGRNSPLHF. The whole variable domain, remainder taken from reference TRBV5-1 and TRBJ1-6, is KAGVTQTPRYLIKTRGQQVTLSCSPISGHRSVSWYQQTPGQGLQFLFEYFSETQRNKGNFPGRFSGRQFSNSRSEMNVSTLELGDSALYLCASSIAGRNSPLHFGNGTRLTVT.

V gene TRBV19 combines with J gene TRBJ1-5; D gene ambiguous. Germline CDR1 is LNHDA and CDR2 is SQIVND (reference sequence). There are 12 residues in the CDR3. The germline V and J ends were trimmed by 8 bases and 9 bases, with 14 bases remaining between them. CDR3 sequence reads: CASDAGNRPQHF. The CDR3 region has the DNA TGTGCCAGTGATGCGGGCAATAGGCCCCAGCATTTT.

J is TRBJ2-7 and V is TRBV13; no clear D. The CDR3 totals 15 residues. Trimming left V 4 bases short and J 1 base short, with 14 bases between. Per the germline V gene, CDR1 is PRHDT and CDR2 is FYEKMQ (reference sequence). The CDR3 loop is CASSSEGVSSYEQYF. In DNA, the CDR3 is TGTGCCAGCAGCTCAGAAGGAGTGTCTTCCTACGAGCAGTACTTC. The full variable domain, its missing parts supplied by reference TRBV13 and TRBJ2-7, is AAGVIQSPRHLIKEKRETATLKCYPIPRHDTVYWYQQGPGQDPQFLISFYEKMQSDKGSIPDRFSAQQFSDYHSELNMSSLELGDSALYFCASSSEGVSSYEQYFGPGTRLTVT.

This sequence joins TRBV6-5 and TRBJ2-7; 9 bases are shared with TRBD1. The CDR3 covers 15 residues. The V and J ends lost 6 bases and 3 bases, in that order; junction bases with no gene match: 9. Germline CDR1 MNHEY, CDR2 SVGAGI. Written as DNA, the CDR3 is TGTGCCAGCAGGAAGGACAGGGGCCTTAACTACGAGCAGTACTTC. Translation: CASRKDRGLNYEQYF.

The CDR3 region is CASSRLAGDPGELFF. The CDR3 region has the DNA TGTGCCAGCTCACGACTAGCGGGAGATCCCGGGGAGCTGTTTTTT. The chain employs TRBV18 and TRBJ2-2; 12 nucleotides align to TRBD2. In germline, CDR1 is KGHSH, CDR2 LQKENI. There are 15 residues in the CDR3. The V segment lost 4 bases and the J segment 6 bases; nucleotides outside the gene matches: 3.

The rearrangement links TRBV5-1 to TRBJ2-1; 7 nucleotides agree with TRBD1. Germline CDR1 reads SGHRS; CDR2 reads YFSETQ. The CDR3 runs to 14 residues. Trimming cost V 3 bases and J 10 bases; bases outside gene matches: 10. CDR3 in DNA: TGCGCCAGCAGCTCTTACAGGGGTGTTCGGGAGCAGTTCTTC. It is translated as CASSSYRGVREQFF.

The chain employs TRBV7-9 and TRBJ1-4; D gene uncertain. V lost 3 bases to trimming and J lost 8 bases, with 13 bases between them. Germline loops: CDR1 SEHNR, CDR2 FQNEAQ (reference sequence). This CDR3 spans 14 amino acids. CDR3 coding DNA: TGTGCCAGCAGCTTTCTACAGCCGTGGGAAAAACTGTTTTTT. Translating gives CASSFLQPWEKLFF.

CDR3 sequence reads: CASSLAPSGSSGELFF. CDR3 DNA: TGCGCCAGCAGCTTGGCCCCTAGCGGGAGCTCCGGGGAGCTGTTTTTT. J is TRBJ2-2 and V is TRBV5-1; 10 positions match TRBD2. Germline CDR1 reads SGHRS; CDR2 reads YFSETQ. The CDR3 spans 16 residues. V shed 0 bases, J shed 6 bases, and the junction held 5 bases outside the gene matches.

The V gene is TRBV7-2, the J gene TRBJ2-5; tentative D call: TRBD1 (6 bases). Trimming stripped 1 base from V and 4 bases from J, with 13 bases between. The CDR3 length is 15 residues. Germline CDR1 is SGHTA and CDR2 is FQGNSA. CDR3 DNA: TGTGCCAGCAGCTTAGGTGGCTGGGGGCGAGAGACCCAGTACTTC. This gives the protein CASSLGGWGRETQYF.

The chain employs TRBV2 and TRBJ1-1; TRBD1 aligns across 8 bases. The junction had 6 bases not matched to a gene; V was cut back by 3 bases and J by 3 bases. The CDR3 is made up of 15 amino acids. Germline CDR1 SNHLY, CDR2 FYNNEI. This CDR3 reads CASSEDRVSDTEAFF. DNA of the CDR3: TGTGCCAGCAGTGAGGACAGGGTATCAGACACTGAAGCTTTCTTT.